This T cell receptor (beta chain) was observed in a study of shared clonotypes between healthy human individuals. Sorted-subset replicate PCR reactions were performed with approximately 0.2 ug DNA, corresponding to 30,000 or so T cell genomes. Clones were read by immunoSEQ multiplex PCR, and TCRdb kept only the in-frame ones, dropping some. This sample has more than 2 million clones, with approximately 94% found just once. Study-wide results and limits: Among donors, the sharing of clonotypes was expected to be influenced by sequencing depth.

Germline V gene lookup returns CDR1 MNHNY and CDR2 SVGAGI (reference sequence). V gave up 7 bases and J gave up 1 base, with 13 bases separating them. CDR3 length: 14 amino acids. Each of the donors was a healthy adult who was HIV-negative and had not had a recent acute infection or vaccination. With respect to this clone: The antigen is not known.

The rearrangement links TRBV6-6 to TRBJ2-5, with D unclear. Sequenced material: naive CD4+ T cells sorted from blood. Subset specified: CD45RA+ positively selected. The TCR comes from a man aged 18-30 years in good health. The chain's CDR3 is CASTSLGSQETQYF. The CDR3 region has the DNA TGTGCCAGCACCAGCCTCGGTAGCCAAGAGACCCAGTACTTC.